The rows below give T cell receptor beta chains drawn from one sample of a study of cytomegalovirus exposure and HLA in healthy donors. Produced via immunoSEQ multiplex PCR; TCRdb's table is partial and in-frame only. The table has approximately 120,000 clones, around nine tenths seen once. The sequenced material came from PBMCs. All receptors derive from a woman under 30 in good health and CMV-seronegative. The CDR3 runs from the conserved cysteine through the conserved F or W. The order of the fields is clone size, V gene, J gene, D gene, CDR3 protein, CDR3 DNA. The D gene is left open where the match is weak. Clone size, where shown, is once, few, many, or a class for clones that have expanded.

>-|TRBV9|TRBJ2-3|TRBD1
CASSVEGRGRGDTQYF
TGTGCCAGCAGCGTAGAGGGCAGGGGGCGCGGAGATACGCAGTATTTT
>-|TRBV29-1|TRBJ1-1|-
CSVANRMNTEAFF
TGCAGCGTTGCAAACAGGATGAACACTGAAGCTTTCTTT
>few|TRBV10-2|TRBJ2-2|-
CASFGPRANGELFF
TGCGCCAGCTTTGGACCGCGGGCGAACGGGGAGCTGTTTTTT
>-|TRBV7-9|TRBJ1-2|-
CASSLELSDRGTNYGYTF
TGTGCCAGCAGCTTAGAATTATCGGACAGAGGCACTAACTATGGCTACACCTTC
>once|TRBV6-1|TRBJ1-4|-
CASTSNTGYREKLFF
TGTGCCAGCACCTCTAACACAGGGTATAGGGAAAAACTGTTTTTT
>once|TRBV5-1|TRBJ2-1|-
CASSLVRSRDYNEQFF
TGCGCCAGCAGCTTGGTTCGTTCACGGGATTACAATGAGCAGTTCTTC
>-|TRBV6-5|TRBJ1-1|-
CASSKTVFEAFF
TGTGCCAGCAGTAAGACAGTCTTTGAAGCTTTCTTT
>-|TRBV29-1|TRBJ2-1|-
CSATRWNEQFF
TGCAGCGCTACTCGGTGGAATGAGCAGTTCTTC
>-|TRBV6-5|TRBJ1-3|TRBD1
CASSLTGAGNTIYF
TGTGCCAGCAGCTTAACAGGGGCTGGAAACACCATATATTTT
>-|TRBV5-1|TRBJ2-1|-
CASSLYSPNEQFF
TGCGCCAGCAGCTTGTACTCCCCTAACGAGCAGTTCTTC
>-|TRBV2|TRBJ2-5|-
CASRGWETQYF
TGTGCCAGCCGAGGGTGGGAGACCCAGTACTTC
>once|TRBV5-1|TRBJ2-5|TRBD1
CASSQLPGQETQYF
TGCGCCAGCAGCCAGCTCCCGGGACAGGAGACCCAGTACTTC
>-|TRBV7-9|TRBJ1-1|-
CASSLEKGSGTEAFF
TGTGCCAGCAGCTTAGAGAAGGGAAGCGGTACTGAAGCTTTCTTT
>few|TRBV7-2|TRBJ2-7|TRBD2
CASSLAASGSYEQYF
TGTGCCAGCAGCTTAGCAGCTAGCGGGTCCTACGAGCAGTACTTC
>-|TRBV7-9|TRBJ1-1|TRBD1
CASRTDRAGTEAFF
TGTGCCAGCAGGACGGACAGGGCGGGTACTGAAGCTTTCTTT
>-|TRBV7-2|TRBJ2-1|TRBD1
CASSLRGRGTAYNEQFF
TGTGCCAGCAGCTTAAGGGGCAGGGGGACAGCATACAATGAGCAGTTCTTC
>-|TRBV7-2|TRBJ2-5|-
CASSLAFRETQYF
TGTGCCAGCAGCTTAGCGTTTCGGGAGACCCAGTACTTC
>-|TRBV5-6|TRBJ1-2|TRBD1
CASSFTGDGYTF
TGTGCCAGCAGCTTCACAGGGGATGGCTACACCTTC
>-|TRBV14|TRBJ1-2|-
CASSHSARRGTPTYGYTF
TGTGCCAGCAGCCATTCCGCCCGGCGGGGGACCCCTACTTATGGCTACACCTTC
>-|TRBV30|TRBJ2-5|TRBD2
CAWRLAGRETQYF
TGTGCCTGGAGACTAGCGGGACGGGAGACCCAGTACTTC
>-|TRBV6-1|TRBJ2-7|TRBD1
CASRPTGTDSYEQYF
TGTGCCAGCAGACCTACCGGGACAGACTCCTACGAGCAGTACTTC
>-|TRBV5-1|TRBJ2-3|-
CASSQNTDTQYF
TGCGCCAGCAGCCAGAACACAGATACGCAGTATTTT
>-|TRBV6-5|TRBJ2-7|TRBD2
CASASGSGSYEQYF
TGTGCCAGCGCGAGCGGGAGCGGATCCTACGAGCAGTACTTC
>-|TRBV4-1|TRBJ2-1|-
CASSQQGGLLYNEQFF
TGCGCCAGCAGCCAACAGGGGGGACTCCTCTACAATGAGCAGTTCTTC
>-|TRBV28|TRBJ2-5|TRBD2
CASSMRLAETQYF
TGTGCCAGCAGTATGAGACTAGCGGAGACCCAGTACTTC
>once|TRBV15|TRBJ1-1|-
CATSRDSLDFQKRTEAFF
TGTGCCACCAGCAGAGATTCCCTGGACTTTCAAAAACGCACTGAAGCTTTCTTT
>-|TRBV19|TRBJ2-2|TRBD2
CASRLAGENTGELFF
TGTGCCAGTAGGTTAGCGGGAGAGAACACCGGGGAGCTGTTTTTT
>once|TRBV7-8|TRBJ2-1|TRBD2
CASSLTSSGEGYEQFF
TGTGCCAGCAGCTTAACCTCTAGCGGAGAAGGCTATGAGCAGTTCTTC
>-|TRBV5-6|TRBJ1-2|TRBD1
CASSLDQTGWGGYTF
TGTGCCAGCAGCTTGGACCAGACAGGGTGGGGTGGCTACACCTTC
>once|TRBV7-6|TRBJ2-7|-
CASSLNRIEEQYF
TGTGCCAGCAGCCTAAACAGAATTGAAGAGCAGTACTTC
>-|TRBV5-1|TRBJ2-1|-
CASSLVGDGYNEQFF
TGCGCCAGCAGCTTGGTGGGAGACGGATACAATGAGCAGTTCTTC
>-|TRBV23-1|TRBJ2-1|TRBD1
CASSQSFTSDRGRLADYNEQFF
TGCGCCAGCAGTCAATCATTTACGTCGGACAGGGGGCGTCTAGCGGACTACAATGAGCAGTTCTTC